This T cell receptor beta chain was retrieved from a study of OX40 agonist ivuxolimab in advanced cancers. Clones were sequenced by immunoSEQ multiplex PCR, and TCRdb holds only the in-frame ones, with some missing. The sample records 55,000 to 65,000 clones, around 82% being singletons. The sequencing used CD4+ or CD8+ T cells sorted from blood, collected in a trial of the OX40 agonist ivuxolimab. The clonotype comes from an adult with an advanced solid tumor such as melanoma, head and neck, liver or kidney cancer.

In nucleotides, the CDR3 is TGTGCCAGCAGCAAGAGTCCGGCGGGGACTAGCACAGATACGCAGTATTTT. It translates to CASSKSPAGTSTDTQYF. The V call is TRBV21-1, the J call TRBJ2-3; the table's D call of TRBD2 was not tested on the DNA. TRBV21-1 constitutes a pseudogene. The length of the CDR3 is 17 residues.